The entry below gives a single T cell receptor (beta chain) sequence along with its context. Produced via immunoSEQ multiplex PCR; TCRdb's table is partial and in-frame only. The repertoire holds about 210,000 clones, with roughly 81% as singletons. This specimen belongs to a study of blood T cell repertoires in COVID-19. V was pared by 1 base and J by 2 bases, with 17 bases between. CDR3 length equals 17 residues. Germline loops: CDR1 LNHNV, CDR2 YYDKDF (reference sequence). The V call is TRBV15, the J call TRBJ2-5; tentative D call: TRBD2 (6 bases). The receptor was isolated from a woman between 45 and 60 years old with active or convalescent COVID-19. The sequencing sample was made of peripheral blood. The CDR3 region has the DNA TGTGCCACCAGCAGAGCCCGCGGGGCGGGCGGTCAAGAGACCCAGTACTTC. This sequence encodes CATSRARGAGGQETQYF.